These 32 T cell receptor beta chains came from one sample sequenced in a study of blood T cell repertoires in COVID-19. Clones were read by immunoSEQ multiplex PCR, and TCRdb kept only the in-frame ones, dropping some. The table has over 90,000 clones, around 73% seen once. The source material was peripheral blood. Receptors originate from a man aged 55-75 years with active or convalescent COVID-19.

V gene TRBV18 combines with J gene TRBJ1-2; the D is unclear. Germline-derived CDR1 and CDR2 are KGHSH and LQKENI. V lost 5 bases and J 3 bases, leaving 10 bases between the germline ends. This CDR3 has 13 residues. The CDR3 here is CASSKQRDYGYTF. The CDR3 bases are TGTGCCAGCTCAAAGCAGAGGGACTATGGCTACACCTTC.

CDR3 loop: CASSTGEGEKLFF. In DNA, the CDR3 is TGTGCCAGCAGTACAGGGGAAGGGGAAAAACTGTTTTTT. This chain joins TRBV6-5 and TRBJ1-4, with TRBD1 matching 7 bases. CDR3 length equals 13 residues. Germline V CDR1 and CDR2: MNHEY, SVGAGI. V shed 5 bases, J shed 8 bases, and the junction held 5 bases outside the gene matches.

The chain employs TRBV7-8 and TRBJ1-1, with 7 bases matching TRBD1. This CDR3 contains 14 residues. The germline CDR1 and CDR2 sequences are SGHVS and FQNEAQ. V was pared by 5 bases and J by 1 base, with 4 bases of the junction left unmatched. The CDR3 region is CASSRRTGNTEAFF. In DNA form, the CDR3 reads TGTGCCAGCAGCCGGCGGACAGGGAACACTGAAGCTTTCTTT.

This rearrangement joins TRBV9 to TRBJ2-2; TRBD1 matches 7 bases. The germline CDR1 and CDR2 sequences are SGDLS and YYNGEE. The J segment lost 4 bases and the V segment lost 3 bases, leaving 9 bases of the junction unmatched. This CDR3 spans 16 amino acids. The CDR3 region has the DNA TGTGCCAGCAGCGCAGGGGGTTGGGGTCCCACCGGGGAGCTGTTTTTT. Amino acids: CASSAGGWGPTGELFF.

This rearrangement joins TRBV5-5 to TRBJ2-1, with TRBD1 as a possible D gene (8 bases). Germline values: CDR1 SGHKS, CDR2 YYEKEE (reference sequence). The CDR3 is 16 amino acids. Trimming cost V 0 bases and J 6 bases, with 16 bases left between them. This chain's CDR3 is CASSLALQGGFNEQFF. The CDR3 DNA is TGTGCCAGCAGCTTGGCCCTACAGGGGGGGTTCAATGAGCAGTTCTTC.

The chain is built from TRBV5-6 and TRBJ1-5; D possibly corresponds to TRBD1 (5 bases). Looked up from germline, CDR1 is SGHDT and CDR2 is YYEEEE. The CDR3 extends over 12 amino acids. V was pared by 4 bases and J by 5 bases, with 7 bases between. CDR3 DNA sequence: TGTGCCAGCAGCCGGGGGGATCAGCCCCAGCATTTT. Translation gives CASSRGDQPQHF.

The chain joins TRBV9 to TRBJ1-6; D is unclear. Germline V gene data show CDR1 as SGDLS and CDR2 as YYNGEE. The germline V and J ends were trimmed by 1 base and 8 bases, with 25 bases remaining between them. The length of the CDR3 is 19 residues. CDR3 nucleotides: TGTGCCAGCAGCGTAACTCCCCGAGGCTCCCCGGCAACGGATTCACCCCTCCACTTT. This codes for CASSVTPRGSPATDSPLHF.

This chain joins TRBV2 and TRBJ1-4; D is uncertain. Trimming stripped 7 bases from V and 1 base from J, with 13 bases between. Germline CDR1 is SNHLY and CDR2 is FYNNEI. CDR3 size: 15 residues. CDR3 loop: CASTRTEGTNEKLFF. The CDR3, as DNA: TGTGCCAGCACCCGGACTGAGGGAACTAATGAAAAACTGTTTTTT.

By its share, this clone is medium-sized. The chain carries TRBV7-9 and TRBJ2-7, with D possibly being TRBD2 (6 bases). V lost 5 bases and J lost 4, with 9 bases in between. The germline V gene encodes CDR1 SEHNR and CDR2 FQNEAQ (reference sequence). The CDR3 is made up of 12 amino acids. The CDR3 DNA is TGTGCCAGCAGCCCCGGAGGGTACGAGCAGTACGTC. This encodes CASSPGGYEQYV.

The rearrangement uses TRBV12-3 or TRBV12-4 and TRBJ2-1; TRBD2 aligns across 8 bases. CDR3 length: 13 residues. The V segment lost 6 bases and the J segment 10 bases; nucleotides outside the gene matches: 8. DNA for the CDR3: TGTGCCAGCAGCCGATTAGCGGGAAAGGAGCAGTTCTTC. Encoded protein: CASSRLAGKEQFF.

The chain joins TRBV24-1 to TRBJ1-1; 8 bases align to TRBD1. Germline CDR1 reads KGHDR; CDR2 reads SFDVKD. The J segment lost 1 base and the V segment lost 5 bases, leaving 2 bases of the junction unmatched. The CDR3 totals 14 residues. The CDR3 DNA follows: TGTGCCACCAGTGGAACAGGGGGGAACACTGAAGCTTTCTTT. The encoded protein is CATSGTGGNTEAFF.

This chain links TRBV18 with TRBJ2-4; D is possibly TRBD1 (5 bases). Germline V gene data show CDR1 as KGHSH and CDR2 as LQKENI. There are 12 residues in the CDR3. Trimming stripped 4 bases from V and 6 bases from J, with 7 bases between. In DNA, the CDR3 is TGTGCCAGCTCACTTCAGGGAAACATTCAGTACTTC. Its translation is CASSLQGNIQYF.

This clone appeared a few times. The chain has TRBV18 and TRBJ2-1; 7 bases are a match to TRBD1. Trimming at V came to 3 bases and at J to 5 bases, leaving 4 bases not matched to a gene. Germline values: CDR1 KGHSH, CDR2 LQKENI. This CDR3 region has 14 residues. CDR3 region: CASSPQGTDNEQFF. The CDR3 DNA sequence: TGTGCCAGCTCACCGCAGGGGACAGACAATGAGCAGTTCTTC.

The V call is TRBV24-1, the J call TRBJ2-3; 8 bases match TRBD1. Trimming removed 4 bases from V and 5 bases from J; junction bases left unmatched: 16. Per germline, CDR1 KGHDR and CDR2 SFDVKD. The CDR3 contains 18 residues. This CDR3 reads CATSDPTPDRGRVDTQYF. The CDR3 region has the DNA TGTGCCACCAGTGACCCGACCCCTGACAGGGGCAGGGTAGATACGCAGTATTTT.

J is TRBJ2-3 and V is TRBV6-2 or TRBV6-3; D is uncertain. V gave up 4 bases and J gave up 6 bases, with 14 bases separating them. The CDR3 contains 14 residues. CDR1 and CDR2 (germline): MNHEY, SVGEGT. The CDR3 sequence: CASSFLARTDTQYF. The CDR3, as DNA: TGTGCCAGCAGTTTCTTGGCCCGAACGGATACGCAGTATTTT.

The chain couples TRBV29-1 to TRBJ2-6; 7 bases are a match to TRBD1. J was trimmed by 0 bases and V by 0 bases; bases with no gene match: 11. The V gene's germline CDR1 is SQVTM and CDR2 ANQGSEA. CDR3 length equals 19 residues. The CDR3 is CSVEEWRTGTLSGANVLTF. The DNA of the CDR3 is TGCAGCGTTGAAGAGTGGCGGACAGGAACGCTCTCTGGGGCCAACGTCCTGACTTTC. The variable domain in full, completed from reference TRBV29-1 and TRBJ2-6, reads SAVISQKPSRDICQRGTSLTIQCQVDSQVTMMFWYRQQPGQSLTLIATANQGSEATYESGFVIDKFPISRPNLTFSTLTVSNMSPEDSSIYLCSVEEWRTGTLSGANVLTFGAGSRLTVL.

The chain employs TRBV4-1 and TRBJ2-7; tentatively, D is TRBD1 (5 bases). The germline gives CDR1 MGHRA, CDR2 YSYEKL. This CDR3 has 15 residues. Trimming took 4 bases from V and 2 from J, leaving 15 bases between them. CDR3 protein: CASSPTGHLPYEQYF. Written as DNA, the CDR3 is TGCGCCAGCAGCCCAACAGGCCACCTCCCCTACGAGCAGTACTTC.

Only one count was recorded for this clone. The chain has TRBV19 and TRBJ2-2; the D is unclear. CDR3 length: 15 amino acids. CDR1 is LNHDA, CDR2 SQIVND, per germline (reference sequence). Deletions cut 5 bases from V and 2 bases from J, with 12 bases between. The DNA of the CDR3 is TGTGCCAGTAGTCAACTATACACCAACACCGGGGAGCTGTTTTTT. Translated: CASSQLYTNTGELFF.

This chain links TRBV11-2 with TRBJ2-7; possible D gene TRBD1, 6 bases. V lost 2 bases to trimming and J lost 2 bases, with 10 bases between them. Germline assignment: CDR1 SGHAT and CDR2 FQNNGV. The CDR3 length is 14 residues. CDR3 nucleotide sequence: TGTGCCAGCAGCTTACAAACAGGGCCCTACGAGCAGTACTTC. This translates into CASSLQTGPYEQYF.

The chain carries TRBV5-6 and TRBJ2-1, with D perhaps matching TRBD2 (5 bases). Germline assignment: CDR1 SGHDT and CDR2 YYEEEE. The CDR3 spans 16 residues. With 0 bases removed from V and 0 bases from J, the gap between germline ends came to 10 bases. The CDR3 nucleotides read TGTGCCAGCAGCTTGGGCTCGGGGAGCTCCTACAATGAGCAGTTCTTC. It yields the protein CASSLGSGSSYNEQFF.

J is TRBJ2-5 and V is TRBV3-1 (or the pseudogene TRBV3-2); 12 bases align to TRBD2. Germline loops: CDR1 LGHDT, CDR2 YNNKEL (reference sequence). V dropped 0 bases and J dropped 0; count of bases not matched to a gene: 5. The CDR3 covers 18 residues. The DNA for the CDR3 is TGTGCCAGCAGCCAAGAAGGGACTAGCGGGTCGTACCAAGAGACCCAGTACTTC. It specifies CASSQEGTSGSYQETQYF.

The chain joins TRBV18 to TRBJ2-6; D not certain. V was clipped by 6 bases and J by 4 bases, with 4 bases between them. The CDR3 is 12 residues long. Germline CDR1 and CDR2: KGHSH and LQKENI. This CDR3 reads CASSRGANVLTF. CDR3 sequence (DNA): TGTGCCAGCTCGAGGGGGGCCAACGTCCTGACTTTC.

The chain employs TRBV5-1 and TRBJ1-1; 9 bases line up with TRBD1. V lost 4 bases, J lost 4 bases, and 8 bases stayed unmatched. Germline V gene data show CDR1 as SGHRS and CDR2 as YFSETQ. The CDR3 contains 15 residues. CDR3 region: CASSVDRGRTTEAFF. Here the CDR3 DNA reads TGCGCCAGCAGCGTGGACAGGGGAAGGACCACTGAAGCTTTCTTT. Combining the CDR3 with reference TRBV5-1 and TRBJ1-1 gives the whole variable domain KAGVTQTPRYLIKTRGQQVTLSCSPISGHRSVSWYQQTPGQGLQFLFEYFSETQRNKGNFPGRFSGRQFSNSRSEMNVSTLELGDSALYLCASSVDRGRTTEAFFGQGTRLTVV.

This chain connects TRBV5-1 to TRBJ2-2; 7 bases agree with TRBD1. Unmatched junction bases numbered 12, after V lost 4 bases and J lost 0 bases. Germline CDR1 reads SGHRS; CDR2 reads YFSETQ. The CDR3 sequence is 18 residues long. The CDR3 is CASSQYPTGIPNTGELFF. The CDR3 nucleotides read TGCGCCAGCAGCCAATACCCGACAGGGATCCCGAACACCGGGGAGCTGTTTTTT.

The rearrangement joins TRBV6-5 to TRBJ1-5, with D possibly being TRBD1 (5 bases). Germline CDR1 and CDR2: MNHEY and SVGAGI. V was pared by 6 bases and J by 2 bases, with 14 bases between. This CDR3 is 15 amino acids long. The CDR3, as DNA: TGTGCCAGCAGCATTGGACAAGATCGCAATCAGCCCCAGCATTTT. Its protein is CASSIGQDRNQPQHF.

This clone has just a few counts. V gene TRBV2 combines with J gene TRBJ1-3; D is possibly TRBD1 (6 bases). The CDR3 consists of 15 residues. Trimming removed 3 bases from V and 0 bases from J, with 9 bases in between. Germline CDR1 SNHLY, CDR2 FYNNEI. CDR3 residues: CASSDRGLSGNTIYF. The CDR3 DNA follows: TGTGCCAGCAGTGACAGGGGTCTCTCTGGAAACACCATATATTTT.

The rearrangement joins TRBV7-2 to TRBJ2-4; 9 bases fit TRBD2. The CDR3 covers 16 residues. V lost 2 bases to trimming and J lost 13 bases; unmatched junction nucleotides: 15. The germline V gene encodes CDR1 SGHTA and CDR2 FQGNSA. This CDR3 reads CASSLLSIASGTIQYF. CDR3 in DNA: TGTGCCAGCAGCTTACTTTCGATCGCTAGCGGGACAATACAGTACTTC.

The rearrangement links TRBV28 to TRBJ2-3, with a tentative D call TRBD2 (6 bases). The ends were cut back, 5 bases at V and 5 bases at J, with 17 bases in the middle. Germline assignment: CDR1 MDHEN and CDR2 SYDVKM. This CDR3 has 15 residues. As DNA, the CDR3 is TGTGCCAGCAGTCAGGCGGGACGGGTCCTAGATACGCAGTATTTT. This sequence encodes CASSQAGRVLDTQYF.

The chain has TRBV5-1 and TRBJ2-5; D perhaps matches TRBD2 (5 bases). Germline lookup yields CDR1 SGHRS and CDR2 YFSETQ. V was clipped by 4 bases and J by 1 base, with 11 bases between them. The CDR3 has 14 residues. This CDR3 reads CASSGRGTQETQYF. CDR3 DNA sequence: TGCGCCAGCAGCGGACGGGGAACCCAAGAGACCCAGTACTTC.

In its sample, this clone was seen once. V and J are TRBV5-5 and TRBJ1-1, with D possibly matching TRBD1 (6 bases). The CDR3 extends over 13 amino acids. From germline, CDR1 is SGHKS and CDR2 YYEKEE (reference sequence). V shed 5 bases and J shed 3 bases, with 11 bases lying between them. CDR3 loop: CASSLAGDTEAFF. The CDR3 nucleotides are TGTGCCAGCAGTCTTGCAGGGGACACTGAAGCTTTCTTT.

This chain connects TRBV7-2 to TRBJ1-5; D not certain. There are 15 residues in the CDR3. V dropped 5 bases and J dropped 2 bases, with 13 bases sitting between them. Germline-derived CDR1 and CDR2 are SGHTA and FQGNSA. CDR3 coding DNA: TGTGCCAGCAGCCCCGGGAGCGGGGGCAATCAGCCCCAGCATTTT. As protein: CASSPGSGGNQPQHF.

V usage is TRBV5-1 and J usage is TRBJ2-7, with 7 bases lining up with TRBD1. After removal of 4 bases from V and 5 bases from J, the junction contained 9 bases not matched to a gene. CDR1 is SGHRS and CDR2 is YFSETQ in the germline V gene. This CDR3 is 14 amino acids long. As DNA, the CDR3 is TGCGCCAGCAGCCCGACAGGGAACCACCACGAGCAGTACTTC. Translated, it gives CASSPTGNHHEQYF.